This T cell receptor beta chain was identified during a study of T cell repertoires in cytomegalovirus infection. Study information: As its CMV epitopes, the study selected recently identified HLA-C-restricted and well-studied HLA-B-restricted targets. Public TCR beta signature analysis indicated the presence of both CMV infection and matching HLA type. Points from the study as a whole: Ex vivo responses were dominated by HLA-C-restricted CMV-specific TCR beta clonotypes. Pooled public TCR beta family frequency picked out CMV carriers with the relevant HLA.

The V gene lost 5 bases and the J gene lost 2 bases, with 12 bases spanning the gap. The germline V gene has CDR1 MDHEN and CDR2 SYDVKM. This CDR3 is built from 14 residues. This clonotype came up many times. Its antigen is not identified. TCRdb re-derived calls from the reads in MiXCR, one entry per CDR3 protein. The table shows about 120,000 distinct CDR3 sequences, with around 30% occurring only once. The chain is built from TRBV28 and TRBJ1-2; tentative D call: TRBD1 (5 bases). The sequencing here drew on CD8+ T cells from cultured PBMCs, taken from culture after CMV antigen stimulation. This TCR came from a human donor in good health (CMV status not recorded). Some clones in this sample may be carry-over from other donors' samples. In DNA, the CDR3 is TGTGCCAGCAGTCCGACCCCAGGGAACTATGGCTACACCTTC. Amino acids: CASSPTPGNYGYTF.